This T cell receptor (beta chain) was documented in a study of blood T cell repertoires in COVID-19. Across the study: Samples representing acute and convalescent COVID-19 were sourced from the United States, Italy and Spain. From T cells, B-cell-depleted T cells, or PBMCs came the material, which was cDNA or gDNA.

The CDR3 runs to 16 residues. Germline-derived CDR1 and CDR2 are MDHEN and SYDVKM. Germline trimming cut 6 bases from V and 1 base from J; bases unmatched to any gene: 4. Study processing details: How many nucleated cells were present was estimated from reference gene primer amplification. Clones were read by immunoSEQ multiplex PCR, and TCRdb kept only the in-frame ones, dropping some. Clonal size and the V and J genes are those of that table, whereas D and trimming came from the DNA. The data hold 65,000 to 85,000 clones, with around 86% observed a single time. The receptor was derived from a woman aged 18 to 35 with acute or convalescent COVID-19. This chain uses TRBV28 with TRBJ2-5; 14 positions match TRBD2. Sequenced: peripheral blood. In DNA, the CDR3 is TGTGCCAGCAGCTCCGGACTAGCGGGAGGCCAAGAGACCCAGTACTTC. This codes for CASSSGLAGGQETQYF.